This T cell receptor (beta chain) was obtained from a study of PD-1 blockade in classical Hodgkin lymphoma. The method was immunoSEQ multiplex PCR; TCRdb's version includes in-frame clones alone and lacks a portion of them. This table holds around 17,000 clones, just under 85% found once. Trimming removed 7 bases from V and 2 bases from J, with 33 bases in between. CDR3 length equals 21 residues. CDR1 and CDR2 from the germline V gene are WNHNN and SYGVQD (reference sequence). As for time point: newly diagnosed, previously untreated cHL patient sample. Specimen: peripheral blood mononuclear cells (PBMCs). The receptor's source is a human donor with classical Hodgkin lymphoma. The chain uses TRBV10-1 and TRBJ1-5; maybe TRBD1 (6 bases). The CDR3 reads CASTGITGSQKGVDGNQPQHF. CDR3 sequence (DNA): TGCGCCAGCACCGGAATAACAGGGTCTCAAAAGGGTGTTGACGGCAATCAGCCCCAGCATTTT.